This T cell receptor (beta chain) emerged from a study of naive and memory T cell subsets. Amplification of ligated cDNA took four PCR rounds with SP2 and nested alpha and beta constant primers. Alpha and beta constant region primers primed reverse transcription for blood and skin samples. One entry per CDR3 protein, called by TCRdb with MiXCR from the 5' RACE reads. The table includes about 62,000 distinct CDR3 sequences, 7% to 8% detected once. CDR3 size: 16 residues. CDR1 is MNHEY, CDR2 SVGAGI, per germline. The trim removed 2 bases at V and 1 base at J, leaving 3 bases unmatched. A UMI-containing oligonucleotide was joined by 3' ligation to the TCR cDNA template. Adult healthy volunteers gave 2.5 ml peripheral blood for whole-blood RNA.

The clonotype originates from a female donor in good health. V usage is TRBV6-5 and J usage is TRBJ1-1; 11 nucleotides agree with TRBD1. The CDR3 here is CASSYRTGGTNTEAFF. In DNA, the CDR3 is TGTGCCAGCAGTTACAGGACAGGGGGCACGAACACTGAAGCTTTCTTT.